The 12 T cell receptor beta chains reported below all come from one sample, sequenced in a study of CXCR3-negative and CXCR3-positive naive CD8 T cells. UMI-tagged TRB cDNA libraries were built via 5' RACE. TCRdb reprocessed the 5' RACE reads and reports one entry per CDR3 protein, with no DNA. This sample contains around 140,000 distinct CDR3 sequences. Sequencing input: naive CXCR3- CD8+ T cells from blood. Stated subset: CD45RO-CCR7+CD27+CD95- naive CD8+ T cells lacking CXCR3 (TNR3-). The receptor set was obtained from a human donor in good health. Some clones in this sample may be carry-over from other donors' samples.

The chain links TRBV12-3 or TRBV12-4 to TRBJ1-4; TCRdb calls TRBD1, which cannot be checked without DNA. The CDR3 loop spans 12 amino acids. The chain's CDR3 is CASSLDRFKLFF.

The CDR3 is CASSPGRGTGGPGYTF. The J gene is TRBJ1-2, the V gene TRBV5-1; TCRdb's D call of TRBD1 is untestable without DNA. Germline CDR1 is SGHRS and CDR2 is YFSETQ. CDR3 length: 16 residues.

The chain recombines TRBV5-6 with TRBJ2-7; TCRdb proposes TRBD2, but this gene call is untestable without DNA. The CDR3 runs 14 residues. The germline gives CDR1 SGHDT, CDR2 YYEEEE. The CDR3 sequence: CASSLSAGTYEQYF. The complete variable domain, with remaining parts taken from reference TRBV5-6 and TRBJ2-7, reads DAGVTQSPTHLIKTRGQQVTLRCSPKSGHDTVSWYQQALGQGPQFIFQYYEEEERQRGNFPDRFSGHQFPNYSSELNVNALLLGDSALYLCASSLSAGTYEQYFGPGTRLTVT.

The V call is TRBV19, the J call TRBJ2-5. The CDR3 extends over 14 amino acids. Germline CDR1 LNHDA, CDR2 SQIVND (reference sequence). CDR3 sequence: CASNSGSIQETQYF.

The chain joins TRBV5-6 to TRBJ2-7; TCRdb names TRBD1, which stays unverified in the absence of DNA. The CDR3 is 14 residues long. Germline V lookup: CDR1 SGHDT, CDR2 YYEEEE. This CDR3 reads CASSFGRGEYEQYF.

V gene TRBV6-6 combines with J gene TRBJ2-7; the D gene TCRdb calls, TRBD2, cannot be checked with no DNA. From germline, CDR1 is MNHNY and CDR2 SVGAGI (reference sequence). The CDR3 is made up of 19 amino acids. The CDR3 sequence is CASSYKEVMTYGFSYEQYF.

The CDR3 loop reads CASSMLTAGDERYF. The chain links TRBV19 to TRBJ2-7; TCRdb indicates TRBD1, and absent DNA this call remains unverified. The germline V gene encodes CDR1 LNHDA and CDR2 SQIVND (reference sequence). This CDR3 has 14 residues.

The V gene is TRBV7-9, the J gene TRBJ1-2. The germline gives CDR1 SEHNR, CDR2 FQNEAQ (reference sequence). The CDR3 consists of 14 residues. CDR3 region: CASSFAQVNYGYTF.

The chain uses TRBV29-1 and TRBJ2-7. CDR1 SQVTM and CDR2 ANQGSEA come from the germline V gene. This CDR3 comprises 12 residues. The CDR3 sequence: CSVLTDRDEQYF.

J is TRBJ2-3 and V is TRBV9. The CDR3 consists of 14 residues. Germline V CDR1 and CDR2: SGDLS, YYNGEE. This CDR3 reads CASSVGLAPDTQYF.

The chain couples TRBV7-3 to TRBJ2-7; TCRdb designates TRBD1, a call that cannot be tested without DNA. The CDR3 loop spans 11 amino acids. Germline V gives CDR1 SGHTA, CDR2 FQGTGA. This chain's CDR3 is CASSQGDEQYF.

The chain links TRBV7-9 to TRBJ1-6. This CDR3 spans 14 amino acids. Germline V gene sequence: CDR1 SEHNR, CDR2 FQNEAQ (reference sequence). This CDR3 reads CASSGGSYNSPLHF.